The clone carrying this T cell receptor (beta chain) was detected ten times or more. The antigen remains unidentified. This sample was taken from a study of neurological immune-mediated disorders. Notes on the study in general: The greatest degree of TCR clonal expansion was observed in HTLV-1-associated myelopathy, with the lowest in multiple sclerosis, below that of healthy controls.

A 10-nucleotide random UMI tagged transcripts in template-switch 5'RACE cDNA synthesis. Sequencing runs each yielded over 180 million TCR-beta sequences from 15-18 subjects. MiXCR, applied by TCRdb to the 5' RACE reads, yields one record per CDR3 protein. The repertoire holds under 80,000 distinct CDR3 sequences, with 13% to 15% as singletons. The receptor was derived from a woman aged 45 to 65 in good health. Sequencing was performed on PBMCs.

CDR3 DNA: TGTGCCAGCAGCCATCCCACACCACAGGGCACTGAAGCTTTCTTT. Amino acid sequence: CASSHPTPQGTEAFF. V and J are TRBV7-9 and TRBJ1-1, with a weak D call TRBD1 (6 bases). CDR1 is SEHNR, CDR2 FQNEAQ, per germline (reference sequence). Deletions cut 5 bases from V and 4 bases from J, with 17 bases between. The CDR3 is 15 amino acids.